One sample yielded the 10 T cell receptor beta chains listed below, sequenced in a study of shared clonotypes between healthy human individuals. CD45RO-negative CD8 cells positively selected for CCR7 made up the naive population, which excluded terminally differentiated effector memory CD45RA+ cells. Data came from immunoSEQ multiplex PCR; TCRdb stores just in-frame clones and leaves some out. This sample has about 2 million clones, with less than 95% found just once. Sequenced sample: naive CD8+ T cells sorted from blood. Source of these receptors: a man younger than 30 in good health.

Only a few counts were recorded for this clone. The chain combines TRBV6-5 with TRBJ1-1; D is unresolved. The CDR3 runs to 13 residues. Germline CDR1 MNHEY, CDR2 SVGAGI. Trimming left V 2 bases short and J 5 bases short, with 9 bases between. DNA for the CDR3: TGTGCCAGCAGTTACGGGCCTAAAACTGAAGCTTTCTTT. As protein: CASSYGPKTEAFF.

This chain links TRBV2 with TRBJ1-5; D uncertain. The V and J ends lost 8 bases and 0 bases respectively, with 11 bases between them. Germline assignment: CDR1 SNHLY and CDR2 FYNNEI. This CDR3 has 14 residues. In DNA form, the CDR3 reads TGTGCCAGCTGGTCGGGGTATAGCAATCAGCCCCAGCATTTT. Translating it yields CASWSGYSNQPQHF.

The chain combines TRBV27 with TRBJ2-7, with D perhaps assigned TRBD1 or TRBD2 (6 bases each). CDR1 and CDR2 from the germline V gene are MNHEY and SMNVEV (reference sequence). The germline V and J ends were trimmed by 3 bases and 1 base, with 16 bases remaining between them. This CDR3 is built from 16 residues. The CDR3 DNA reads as TGTGCCAGCAGTTTTTCGGAAGGGGGACTTTCCTACGAGCAGTACTTC. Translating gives CASSFSEGGLSYEQYF.

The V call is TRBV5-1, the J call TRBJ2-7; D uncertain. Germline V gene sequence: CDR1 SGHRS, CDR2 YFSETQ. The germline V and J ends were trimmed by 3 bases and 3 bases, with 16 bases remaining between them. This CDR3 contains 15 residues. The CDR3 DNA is TGCGCCAGCAGCTCCTACACGGGTGTTCTCTACGAGCAGTACTTC. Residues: CASSSYTGVLYEQYF.

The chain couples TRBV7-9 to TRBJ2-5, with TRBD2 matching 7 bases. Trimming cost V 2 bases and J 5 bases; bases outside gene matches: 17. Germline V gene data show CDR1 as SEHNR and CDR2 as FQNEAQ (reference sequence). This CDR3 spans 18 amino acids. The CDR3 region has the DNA TGTGCCAGCAGCTTACCAAGATCTAGCGGACCAACCTCGGAGACCCAGTACTTC. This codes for CASSLPRSSGPTSETQYF.

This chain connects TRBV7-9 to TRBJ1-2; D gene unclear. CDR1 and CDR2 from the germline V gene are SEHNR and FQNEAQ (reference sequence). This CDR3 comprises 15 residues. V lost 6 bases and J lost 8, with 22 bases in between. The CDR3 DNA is TGTGCCAGCAGTCCGCCCCAATCAGTATCCTACGGCTACACCTTC. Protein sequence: CASSPPQSVSYGYTF.

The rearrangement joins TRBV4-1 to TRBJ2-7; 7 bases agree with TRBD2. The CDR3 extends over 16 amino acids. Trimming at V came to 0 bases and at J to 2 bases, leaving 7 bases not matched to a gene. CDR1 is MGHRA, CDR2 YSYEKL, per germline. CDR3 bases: TGCGCCAGCAGCCAAGATTTATTAGCGGGCGCCTACGAGCAGTACTTC. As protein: CASSQDLLAGAYEQYF.

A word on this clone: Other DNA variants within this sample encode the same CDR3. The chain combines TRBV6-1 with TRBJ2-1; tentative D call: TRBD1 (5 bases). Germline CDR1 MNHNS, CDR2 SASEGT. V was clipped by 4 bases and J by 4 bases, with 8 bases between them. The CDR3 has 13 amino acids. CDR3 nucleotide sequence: TGTGCCAGCAGTGGAACAGGATACAATGAGCAGTTCTTC. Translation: CASSGTGYNEQFF.

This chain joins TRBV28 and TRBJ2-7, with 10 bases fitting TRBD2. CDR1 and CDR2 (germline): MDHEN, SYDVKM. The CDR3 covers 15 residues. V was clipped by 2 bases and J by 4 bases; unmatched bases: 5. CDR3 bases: TGTGCCAGCAGTTTACCCCTAGCGGGGGAATACGAGCAGTACTTC. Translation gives CASSLPLAGEYEQYF.

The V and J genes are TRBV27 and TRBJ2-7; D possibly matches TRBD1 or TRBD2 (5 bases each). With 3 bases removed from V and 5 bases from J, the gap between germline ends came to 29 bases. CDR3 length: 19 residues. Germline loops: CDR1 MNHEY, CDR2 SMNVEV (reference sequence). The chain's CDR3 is CASSFLYQEAGSALDEQYF. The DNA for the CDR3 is TGTGCCAGCAGTTTTCTCTACCAGGAGGCAGGGTCGGCCCTCGACGAGCAGTACTTC.